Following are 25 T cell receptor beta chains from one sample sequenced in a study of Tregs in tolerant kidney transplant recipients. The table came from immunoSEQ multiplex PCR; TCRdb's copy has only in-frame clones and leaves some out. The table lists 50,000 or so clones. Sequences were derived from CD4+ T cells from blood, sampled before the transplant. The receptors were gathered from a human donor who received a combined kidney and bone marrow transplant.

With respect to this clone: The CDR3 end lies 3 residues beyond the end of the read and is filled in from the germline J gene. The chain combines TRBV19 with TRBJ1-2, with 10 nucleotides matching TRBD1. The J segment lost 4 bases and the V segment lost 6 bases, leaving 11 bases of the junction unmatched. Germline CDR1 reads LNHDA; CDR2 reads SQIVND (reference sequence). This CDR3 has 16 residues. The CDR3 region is CASSTRDRGPSYGYTF. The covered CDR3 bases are TGTGCCAGTAGCACCCGGGACAGGGGCCCCTCCTATGGC.

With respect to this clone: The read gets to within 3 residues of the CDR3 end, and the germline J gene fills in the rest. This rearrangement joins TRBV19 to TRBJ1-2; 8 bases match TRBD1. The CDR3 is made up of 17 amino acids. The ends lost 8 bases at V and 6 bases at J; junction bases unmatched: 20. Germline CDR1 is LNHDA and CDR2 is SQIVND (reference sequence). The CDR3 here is CASGEPGDRGLRHGYTF. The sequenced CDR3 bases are TGTGCCAGTGGGGAACCTGGCGACAGGGGTTTGCGGCATGGC. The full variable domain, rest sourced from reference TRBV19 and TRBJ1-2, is DGGITQSPKYLFRKEGQNVTLSCEQNLNHDAMYWYRQDPGQGLRLIYYSQIVNDFQKGDIAEGYSVSREKKESFPLTVTSAQKNPTAFYLCASGEPGDRGLRHGYTFGSGTRLTVV.

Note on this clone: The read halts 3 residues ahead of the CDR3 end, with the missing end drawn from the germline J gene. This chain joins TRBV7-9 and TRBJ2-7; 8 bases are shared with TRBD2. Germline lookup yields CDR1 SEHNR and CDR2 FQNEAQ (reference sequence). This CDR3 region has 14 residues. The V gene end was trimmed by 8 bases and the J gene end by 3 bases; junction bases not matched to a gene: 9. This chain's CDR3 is CASGLGGGLYEQYF. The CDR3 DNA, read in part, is TGTGCCAGCGGGCTCGGGGGGGGACTCTACGAG.

The CDR3 spells CASSIRQGAHTEAFF. The part of the CDR3 DNA that was read is TGTGCCAGTAGTATACGACAGGGGGCTCATACTGAA. This sequence joins TRBV19 and TRBJ1-1; 10 positions match TRBD1. With the read ending 3 residues before the CDR3 end, the germline J gene is used to fill in that end. There are 15 residues in the CDR3. In germline, CDR1 is LNHDA, CDR2 SQIVND (reference sequence). The V gene end was trimmed by 2 bases and the J gene end by 5 bases; junction bases not matched to a gene: 5.

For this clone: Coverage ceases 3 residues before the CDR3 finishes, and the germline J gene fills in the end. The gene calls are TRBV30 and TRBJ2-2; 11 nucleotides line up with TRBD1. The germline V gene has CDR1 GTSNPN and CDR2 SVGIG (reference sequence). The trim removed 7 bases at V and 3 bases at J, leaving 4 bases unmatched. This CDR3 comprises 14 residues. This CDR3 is CASPGQGDTGELFF. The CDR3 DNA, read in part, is TGTGCCTCGCCGGGACAGGGGGACACCGGGGAG.

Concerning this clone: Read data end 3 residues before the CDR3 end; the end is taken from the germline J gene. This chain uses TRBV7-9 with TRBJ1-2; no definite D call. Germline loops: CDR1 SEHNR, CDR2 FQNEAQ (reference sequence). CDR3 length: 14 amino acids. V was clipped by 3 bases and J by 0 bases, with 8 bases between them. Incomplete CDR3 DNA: TGTGCCAGCAGCTTTAGTATAGCTAACTATGGC. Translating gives CASSFSIANYG. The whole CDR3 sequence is CASSFSIANYGYTF.

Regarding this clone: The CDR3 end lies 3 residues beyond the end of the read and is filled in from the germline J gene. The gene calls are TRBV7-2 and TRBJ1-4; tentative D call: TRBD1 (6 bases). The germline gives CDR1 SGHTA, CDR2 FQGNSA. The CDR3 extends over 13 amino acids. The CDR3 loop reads CASSLPPQGKLFF. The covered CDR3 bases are TGTGCCAGCAGCTTACCCCCTCAGGGGAAA.

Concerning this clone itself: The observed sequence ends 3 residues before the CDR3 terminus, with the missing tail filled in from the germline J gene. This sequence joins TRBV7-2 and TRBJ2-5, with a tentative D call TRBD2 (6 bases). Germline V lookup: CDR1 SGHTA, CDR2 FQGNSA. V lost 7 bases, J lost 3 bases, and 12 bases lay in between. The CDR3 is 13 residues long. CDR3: CASTLGGKETQYF. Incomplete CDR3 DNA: TGTGCCAGCACTCTGGGCGGGAAAGAGACC.

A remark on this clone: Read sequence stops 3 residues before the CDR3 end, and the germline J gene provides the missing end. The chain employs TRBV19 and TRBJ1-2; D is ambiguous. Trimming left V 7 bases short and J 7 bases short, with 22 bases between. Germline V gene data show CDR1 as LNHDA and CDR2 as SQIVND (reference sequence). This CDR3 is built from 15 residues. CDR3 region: CASTHWLTPELGYTF. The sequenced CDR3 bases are TGTGCCAGTACCCATTGGTTGACTCCAGAACTTGGC.

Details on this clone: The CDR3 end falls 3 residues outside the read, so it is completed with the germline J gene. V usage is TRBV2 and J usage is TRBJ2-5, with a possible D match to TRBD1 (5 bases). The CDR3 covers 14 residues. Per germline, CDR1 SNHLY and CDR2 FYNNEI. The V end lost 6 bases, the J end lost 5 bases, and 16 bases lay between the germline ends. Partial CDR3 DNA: TGTGCCAGCAGACCACGACAGCTTGGGGAGACC. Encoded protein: CASRPRQLGET. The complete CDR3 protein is CASRPRQLGETQYF.

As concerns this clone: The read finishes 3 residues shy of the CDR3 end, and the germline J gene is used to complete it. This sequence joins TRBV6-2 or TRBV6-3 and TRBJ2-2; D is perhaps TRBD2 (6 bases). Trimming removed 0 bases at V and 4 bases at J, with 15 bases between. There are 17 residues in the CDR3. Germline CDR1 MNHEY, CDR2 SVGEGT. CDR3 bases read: TGTGCCAGCAGTTACTCGATCGTCCAGGGAGGCACCGGGGAG. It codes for CASSYSIVQGGTGE. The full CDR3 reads CASSYSIVQGGTGELFF.

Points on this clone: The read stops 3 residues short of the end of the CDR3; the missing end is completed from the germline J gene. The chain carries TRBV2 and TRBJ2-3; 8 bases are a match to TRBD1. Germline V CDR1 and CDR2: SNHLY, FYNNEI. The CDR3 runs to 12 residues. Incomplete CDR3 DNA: TGTGCCAGCAGAGGGGACAGGTACGCG. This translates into CASRGDRYA. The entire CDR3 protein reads CASRGDRYAQYF.

This CDR3 is CASSLAPGTGNTIYF. CDR3 DNA, as far as it was read: TGTGCCAGCAGCTTGGCACCGGGTACTGGAAACACC. This sequence joins TRBV5-6 and TRBJ1-3; no clear D. Read data end 3 residues before the CDR3 end; the end is taken from the germline J gene. The CDR3 covers 15 residues. Looked up from germline, CDR1 is SGHDT and CDR2 is YYEEEE. Trimming removed 0 bases from V and 2 bases from J, with 9 bases in between.

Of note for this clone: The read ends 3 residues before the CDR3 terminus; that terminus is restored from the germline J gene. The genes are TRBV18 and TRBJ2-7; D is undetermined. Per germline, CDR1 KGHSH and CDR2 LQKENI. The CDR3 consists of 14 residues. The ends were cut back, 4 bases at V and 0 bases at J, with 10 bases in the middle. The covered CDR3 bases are TGTGCCAGCTCACAGGGCGTGAGCTCCTACGAG. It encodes CASSQGVSSYE. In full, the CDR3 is CASSQGVSSYEQYF. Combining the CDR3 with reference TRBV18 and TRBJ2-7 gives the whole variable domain NAGVMQNPRHLVRRRGQEARLRCSPMKGHSHVYWYRQLPEEGLKFMVYLQKENIIDESGMPKERFSAEFPKEGPSILRIQQVVRGDSAAYFCASSQGVSSYEQYFGPGTRLTVT.

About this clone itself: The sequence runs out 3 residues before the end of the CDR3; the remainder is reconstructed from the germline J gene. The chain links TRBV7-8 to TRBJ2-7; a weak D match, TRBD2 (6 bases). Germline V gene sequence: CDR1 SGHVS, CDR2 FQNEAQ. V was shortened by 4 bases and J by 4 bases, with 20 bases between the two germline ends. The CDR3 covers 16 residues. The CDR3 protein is CASSSGLRTSGYEQYF. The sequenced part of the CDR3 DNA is TGTGCCAGCAGCTCGGGACTCCGAACCTCGGGATACGAG.

Here the CDR3 reads CASSSTSSEQYF. CDR3 bases read: TGTGCCAGCAGCTCGACTAGTTCCGAG. The chain carries TRBV5-4 and TRBJ2-7; a weak D match, TRBD2 (6 bases). The CDR3 goes on 3 residues after the read ends, and that part is filled in from the germline J gene. V lost 3 bases, J lost 6 bases, and 10 bases lay in between. The CDR3 has 12 residues. Germline V gives CDR1 SGHNT, CDR2 YYREEE (reference sequence). Combining the CDR3 with reference TRBV5-4 and TRBJ2-7 gives the whole variable domain ETGVTQSPTHLIKTRGQQVTLRCSSQSGHNTVSWYQQALGQGPQFIFQYYREEENGRGNFPPRFSGLQFPNYSSELNVNALELDDSALYLCASSSTSSEQYFGPGTRLTVT.

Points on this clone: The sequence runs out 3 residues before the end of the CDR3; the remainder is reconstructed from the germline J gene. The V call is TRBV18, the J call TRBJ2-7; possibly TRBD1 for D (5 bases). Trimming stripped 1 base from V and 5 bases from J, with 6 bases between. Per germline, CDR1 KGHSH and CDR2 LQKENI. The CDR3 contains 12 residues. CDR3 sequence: CASSPQQDEQYF. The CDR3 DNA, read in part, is TGTGCCAGCTCACCACAACAGGACGAG.

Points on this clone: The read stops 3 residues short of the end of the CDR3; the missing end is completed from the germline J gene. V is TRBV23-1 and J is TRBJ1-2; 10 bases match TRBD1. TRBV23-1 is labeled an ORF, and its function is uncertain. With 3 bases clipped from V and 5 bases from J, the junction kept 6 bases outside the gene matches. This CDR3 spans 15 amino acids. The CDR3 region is CASSQAGTGVYGYTF. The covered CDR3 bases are TGCGCCAGCAGTCAGGCCGGGACAGGGGTTTATGGC.

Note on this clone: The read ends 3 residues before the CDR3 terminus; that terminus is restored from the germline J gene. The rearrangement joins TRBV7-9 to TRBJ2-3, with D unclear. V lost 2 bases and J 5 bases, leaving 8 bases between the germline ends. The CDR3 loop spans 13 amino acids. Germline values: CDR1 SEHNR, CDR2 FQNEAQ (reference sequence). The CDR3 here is CASSLHPGDTQYF. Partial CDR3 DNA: TGTGCCAGCAGCTTACATCCGGGAGATACG. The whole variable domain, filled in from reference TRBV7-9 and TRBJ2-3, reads DTGVSQNPRHKITKRGQNVTFRCDPISEHNRLYWYRQTLGQGPEFLTYFQNEAQLEKSRLLSDRFSAERPKGSFSTLEIQRTEQGDSAMYLCASSLHPGDTQYFGPGTRLTVL.

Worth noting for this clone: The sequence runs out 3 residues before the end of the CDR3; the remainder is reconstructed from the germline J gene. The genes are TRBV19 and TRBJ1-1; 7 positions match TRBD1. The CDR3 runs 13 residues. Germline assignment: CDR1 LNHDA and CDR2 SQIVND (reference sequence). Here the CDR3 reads CASSSGQASRAFF. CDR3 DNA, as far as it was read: TGTGCCAGTAGTTCCGGACAGGCTTCTAGA. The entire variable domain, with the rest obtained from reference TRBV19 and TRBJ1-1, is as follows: DGGITQSPKYLFRKEGQNVTLSCEQNLNHDAMYWYRQDPGQGLRLIYYSQIVNDFQKGDIAEGYSVSREKKESFPLTVTSAQKNPTAFYLCASSSGQASRAFFGQGTRLTVV.

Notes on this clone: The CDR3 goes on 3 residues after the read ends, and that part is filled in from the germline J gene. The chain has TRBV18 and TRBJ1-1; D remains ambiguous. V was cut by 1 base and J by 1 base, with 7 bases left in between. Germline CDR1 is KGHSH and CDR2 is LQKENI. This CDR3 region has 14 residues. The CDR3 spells CASSPRAANTEAFF. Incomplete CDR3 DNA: TGTGCCAGCTCACCACGGGCAGCGAACACTGAA.

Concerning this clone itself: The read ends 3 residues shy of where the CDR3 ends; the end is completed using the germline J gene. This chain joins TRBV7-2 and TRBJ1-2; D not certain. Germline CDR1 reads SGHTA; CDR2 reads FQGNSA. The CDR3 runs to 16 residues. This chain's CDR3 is CASSLAPGLSVGGYTF. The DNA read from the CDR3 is TGTGCCAGCAGCTTAGCCCCCGGGTTATCAGTTGGGGGC.

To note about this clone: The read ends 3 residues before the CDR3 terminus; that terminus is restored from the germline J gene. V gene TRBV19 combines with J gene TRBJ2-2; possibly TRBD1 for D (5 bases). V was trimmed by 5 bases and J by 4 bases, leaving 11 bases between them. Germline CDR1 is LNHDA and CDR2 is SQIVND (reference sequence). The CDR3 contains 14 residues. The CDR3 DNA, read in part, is TGTGCCAGTAGTCCCAGGACACTCACCGGGGAG. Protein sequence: CASSPRTLTGE. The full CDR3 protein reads CASSPRTLTGELFF.

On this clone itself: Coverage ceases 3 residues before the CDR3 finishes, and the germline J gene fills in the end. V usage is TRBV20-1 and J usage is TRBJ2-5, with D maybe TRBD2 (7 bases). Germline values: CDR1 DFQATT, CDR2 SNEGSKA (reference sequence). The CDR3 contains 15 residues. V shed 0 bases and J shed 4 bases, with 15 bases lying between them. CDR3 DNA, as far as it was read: TGCAGTGCTAGAGATGGTCTGGGGGGGCGAGAGACC. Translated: CSARDGLGGRET. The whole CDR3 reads CSARDGLGGRETQYF.

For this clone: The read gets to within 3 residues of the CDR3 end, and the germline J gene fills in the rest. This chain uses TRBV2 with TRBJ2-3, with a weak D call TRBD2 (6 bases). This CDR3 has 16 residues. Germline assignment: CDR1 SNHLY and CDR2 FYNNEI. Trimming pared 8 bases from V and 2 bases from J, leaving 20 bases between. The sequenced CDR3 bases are TGTGCCAGCGCTAGGGCCTCAACTAGCCTCACAGATACG. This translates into CASARASTSLTDT. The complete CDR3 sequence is CASARASTSLTDTQYF.